Following are 14 T cell receptor beta chains from one sample sequenced in a study of CD8 T cells in Susac syndrome. Reverse transcription of roughly 0.5 to 1 ug RNA was carried out with random hexamers. TCRdb analysed the immunoSEQ multiplex PCR reads with MiXCR anew, one entry per CDR3 protein. The profile shows approximately 150,000 distinct CDR3 sequences, around 80% of them singletons. The material sequenced was CD8+ T cells from PBMCs. The receptors stem from a human donor with multiple sclerosis.

The chain links TRBV15 to TRBJ1-2; TRBD1 matches 7 bases. Germline lookup yields CDR1 LNHNV and CDR2 YYDKDF (reference sequence). V lost 5 bases, J lost 7 bases, and 7 bases stayed unmatched. This CDR3 has 13 residues. Written as DNA, the CDR3 is TGTGCCACCAGCGAAGACAGGGTATCTGGCTACACCTTC. This gives the protein CATSEDRVSGYTF.

This sequence joins TRBV6-1 and TRBJ1-2, with D unresolved. The CDR3 is 14 residues long. CDR1 and CDR2 from the germline V gene are MNHNS and SASEGT. The ends were cut back, 4 bases at V and 0 bases at J, with 9 bases in the middle. Here the CDR3 reads CASSGGTTNYGYTF. Here the CDR3 DNA reads TGTGCCAGCAGTGGTGGCACCACTAACTATGGCTACACCTTC.

This clonotype was detected only once. V gene TRBV27 combines with J gene TRBJ1-5; 9 bases match TRBD1. Germline lookup yields CDR1 MNHEY and CDR2 SMNVEV (reference sequence). V shed 4 bases, J shed 4 bases, and the junction held 5 bases outside the gene matches. The CDR3 has 15 residues. CDR3 in amino acids: CASSSAGQGNQPQHF. CDR3 DNA sequence: TGTGCCAGCAGTTCCGCCGGACAGGGGAATCAGCCCCAGCATTTT.

The chain uses TRBV16 and TRBJ2-1, with no clear D. This CDR3 is built from 12 residues. Germline V CDR1 and CDR2: KGHSY, FQNENV. Trimming shortened V by 0 bases and J by 6 bases, and 3 bases separated the two germline ends. CDR3 region: CASSQSLNEQFF. The CDR3, as DNA: TGTGCCAGCAGCCAATCCCTCAATGAGCAGTTCTTC.

The chain couples TRBV5-4 to TRBJ1-6; possible D gene TRBD1, 6 bases. This CDR3 region has 14 residues. Between the trimmed V and J ends, which lost 5 bases and 5 bases, there was a span of 11 bases. CDR1 is SGHNT and CDR2 is YYREEE in the germline V gene (reference sequence). DNA of the CDR3: TGTGCCAGCAGAAGAGCAGGGGATAATTCACCCCTCCACTTT. This translates into CASRRAGDNSPLHF.

The V and J genes are TRBV5-4 and TRBJ2-7; D ambiguous. CDR3 length: 13 amino acids. Per germline, CDR1 SGHNT and CDR2 YYREEE (reference sequence). Trimming removed 0 bases from V and 6 bases from J, with 10 bases in between. Written as DNA, the CDR3 is TGTGCCAGCAGCTTGGACCCAGACCGCGAGCAGTACGTC. Translation gives CASSLDPDREQYV.

This clonotype was counted a single time. The chain carries TRBV7-2 and TRBJ1-4; D is ambiguous. Trimming left V 4 bases short and J 0 bases short, with 12 bases between. Germline V gives CDR1 SGHTA, CDR2 FQGNSA. The CDR3 extends over 16 amino acids. This CDR3 reads CASSSPQHATNEKLFF. DNA of the CDR3: TGTGCCAGCAGCTCCCCGCAGCACGCAACTAATGAAAAACTGTTTTTT.

The rearrangement uses TRBV7-9 and TRBJ1-4, with D perhaps matching TRBD1 (6 bases). Trimming took 2 bases from V and 8 from J, leaving 12 bases between them. The CDR3 is made up of 14 amino acids. Looked up from germline, CDR1 is SEHNR and CDR2 is FQNEAQ (reference sequence). CDR3 coding DNA: TGTGCCAGCAGCTTACCAGGGGTCGAAGAAAAACTGTTTTTT. The encoded protein is CASSLPGVEEKLFF.

Written as DNA, the CDR3 is TGCGCCAGCAGCCAAGATGTTGGACAGGGAGCTAACTATGGCTACACCTTC. Protein product: CASSQDVGQGANYGYTF. The rearrangement uses TRBV4-1 and TRBJ1-2; 8 positions agree with TRBD1. Trimming at V came to 0 bases and at J to 0 bases, leaving 6 bases not matched to a gene. Germline CDR1 reads MGHRA; CDR2 reads YSYEKL. The CDR3 spans 17 residues.

The chain carries TRBV12-3 or TRBV12-4 and TRBJ1-6; D remains ambiguous. There are 13 residues in the CDR3. Trimming removed 3 bases from V and 7 bases from J, with 7 bases in between. The chain's CDR3 is CASSFVRNSPLHF. The CDR3 nucleotides read TGTGCCAGCAGTTTCGTCCGAAATTCACCCCTCCACTTT.

V is TRBV12-5 and J is TRBJ2-1; possibly TRBD2 for D (6 bases). The germline V and J ends were trimmed by 6 bases and 7 bases, with 10 bases remaining between them. Germline loops: CDR1 LGHNT, CDR2 FRNRAP. This CDR3 is 12 amino acids long. In DNA, the CDR3 is TGTGCTAGTGGCACGGAGGGGAATGAGCAGTTCTTC. Translating gives CASGTEGNEQFF.

J is TRBJ2-7 and V is TRBV5-5, with 13 bases aligning to TRBD2. This CDR3 comprises 15 residues. The V gene end was trimmed by 3 bases and the J gene end by 3 bases; junction bases not matched to a gene: 3. CDR1 is SGHKS, CDR2 YYEKEE, per germline (reference sequence). The CDR3, as DNA: TGTGCCAGCAGCTGGACTAGCGGGAGTAGCTACGAGCAGTACGTC. This codes for CASSWTSGSSYEQYV.

This chain connects TRBV19 to TRBJ1-5; 7 positions match TRBD1. The germline V gene has CDR1 LNHDA and CDR2 SQIVND (reference sequence). V gave up 6 bases and J gave up 6 bases; unmatched junction bases: 11. The CDR3 length is 15 residues. CDR3 loop: CASSPGGGPSQPQHF. CDR3 sequence (DNA): TGTGCCAGTAGCCCAGGGGGGGGTCCGAGTCAGCCCCAGCATTTT.

This clonotype was counted a few times. The J gene is TRBJ2-1, the V gene TRBV9, with D hard to call. This CDR3 comprises 14 residues. The germline gives CDR1 SGDLS, CDR2 YYNGEE. The V gene lost 0 bases and the J gene lost 8 bases, with 12 bases spanning the gap. CDR3 in amino acids: CASSVGVDPHEQFF. CDR3 nucleotide sequence: TGTGCCAGCAGCGTAGGGGTCGACCCCCATGAGCAGTTCTTC.